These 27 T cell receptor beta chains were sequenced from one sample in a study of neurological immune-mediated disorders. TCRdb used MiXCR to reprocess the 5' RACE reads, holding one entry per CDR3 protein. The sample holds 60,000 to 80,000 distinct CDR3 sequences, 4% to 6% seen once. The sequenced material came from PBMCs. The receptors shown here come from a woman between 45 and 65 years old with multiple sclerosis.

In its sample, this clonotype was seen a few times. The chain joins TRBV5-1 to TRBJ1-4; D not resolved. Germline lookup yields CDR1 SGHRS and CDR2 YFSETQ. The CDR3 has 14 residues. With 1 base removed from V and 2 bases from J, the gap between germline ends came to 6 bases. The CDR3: CASSLIGTNEKLFF. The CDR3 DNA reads TGCGCCAGCAGCTTGATCGGTACTAATGAAAAACTGTTTTTT.

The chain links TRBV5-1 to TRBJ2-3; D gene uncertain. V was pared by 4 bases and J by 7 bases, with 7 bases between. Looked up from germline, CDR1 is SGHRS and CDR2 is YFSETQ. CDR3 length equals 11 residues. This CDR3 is CASSLMNTQYF. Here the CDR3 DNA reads TGCGCCAGCAGCCTTATGAATACGCAGTATTTT.

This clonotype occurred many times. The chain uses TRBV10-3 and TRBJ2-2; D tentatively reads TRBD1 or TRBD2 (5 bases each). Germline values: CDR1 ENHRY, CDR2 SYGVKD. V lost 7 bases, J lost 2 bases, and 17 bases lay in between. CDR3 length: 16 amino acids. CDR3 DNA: TGTGCCATCAATCTGGGGGACCGAACCAACACCGGGGAGCTGTTTTTT. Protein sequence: CAINLGDRTNTGELFF.

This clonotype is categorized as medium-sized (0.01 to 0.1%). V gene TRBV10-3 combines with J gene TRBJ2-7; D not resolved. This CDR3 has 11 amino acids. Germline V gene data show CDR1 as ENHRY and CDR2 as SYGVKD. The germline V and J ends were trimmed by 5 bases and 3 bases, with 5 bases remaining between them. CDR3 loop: CAISTFYEQYF. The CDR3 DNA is TGTGCCATCAGTACTTTCTACGAGCAGTACTTC.

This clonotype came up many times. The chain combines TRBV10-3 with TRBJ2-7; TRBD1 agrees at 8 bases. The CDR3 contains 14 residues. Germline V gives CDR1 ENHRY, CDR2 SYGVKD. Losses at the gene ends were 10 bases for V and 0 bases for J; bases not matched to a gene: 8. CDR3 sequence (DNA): TGTGCCACCAGGGACAGGCGCTCCTCCTACGAGCAGTACGTC. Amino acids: CATRDRRSSYEQYV.

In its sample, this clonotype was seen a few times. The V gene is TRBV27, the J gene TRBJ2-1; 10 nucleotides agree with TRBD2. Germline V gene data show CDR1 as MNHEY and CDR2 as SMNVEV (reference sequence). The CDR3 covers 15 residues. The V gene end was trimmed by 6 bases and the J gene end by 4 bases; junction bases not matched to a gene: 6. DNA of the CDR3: TGTGCCAGCAGCTATAGCGGGGGGCTATACAATGAGCAGTTCTTC. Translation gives CASSYSGGLYNEQFF.

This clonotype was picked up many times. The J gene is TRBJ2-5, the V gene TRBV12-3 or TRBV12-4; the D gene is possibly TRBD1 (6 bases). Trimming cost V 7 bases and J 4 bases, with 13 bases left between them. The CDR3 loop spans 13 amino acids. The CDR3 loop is CASTRTEGETQYF. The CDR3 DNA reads TGTGCCAGCACGAGGACAGAAGGAGAGACCCAGTACTTC.

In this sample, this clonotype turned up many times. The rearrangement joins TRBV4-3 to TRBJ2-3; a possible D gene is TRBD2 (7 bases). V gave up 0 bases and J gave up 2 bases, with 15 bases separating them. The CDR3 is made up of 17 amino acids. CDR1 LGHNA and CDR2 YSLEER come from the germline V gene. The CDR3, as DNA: TGCGCCAGCAGCCAAGAGACTAGGGGGGGCTTCACAGATACGCAGTATTTT. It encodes CASSQETRGGFTDTQYF.

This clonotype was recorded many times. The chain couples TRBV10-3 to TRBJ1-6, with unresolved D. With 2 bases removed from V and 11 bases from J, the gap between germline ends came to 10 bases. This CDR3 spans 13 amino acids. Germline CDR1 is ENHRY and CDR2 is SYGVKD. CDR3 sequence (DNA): TGTGCCATCAGTGAGCTCCCAGGAGCACCCCTCCACTTT. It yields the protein CAISELPGAPLHF.

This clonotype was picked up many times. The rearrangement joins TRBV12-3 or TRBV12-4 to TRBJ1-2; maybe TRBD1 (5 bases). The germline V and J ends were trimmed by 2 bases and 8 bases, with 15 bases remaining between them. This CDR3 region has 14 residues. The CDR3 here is CASSLNRQGKGYTF. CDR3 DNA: TGTGCCAGCAGTTTAAATAGGCAGGGAAAGGGCTACACCTTC.

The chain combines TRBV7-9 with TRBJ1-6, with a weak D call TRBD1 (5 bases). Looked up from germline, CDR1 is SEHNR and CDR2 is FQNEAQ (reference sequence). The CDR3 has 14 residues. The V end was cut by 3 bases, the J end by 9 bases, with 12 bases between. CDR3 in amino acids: CASSFPERGSPLHF. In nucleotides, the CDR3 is TGTGCCAGCAGCTTTCCCGAAAGGGGTTCACCCCTCCACTTT.

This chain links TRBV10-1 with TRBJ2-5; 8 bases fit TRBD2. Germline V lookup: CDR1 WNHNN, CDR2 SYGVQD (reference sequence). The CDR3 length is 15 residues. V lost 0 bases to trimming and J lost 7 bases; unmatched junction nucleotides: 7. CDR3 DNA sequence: TGCGCCAGCAGTGAGTCCAGCGGGGGCCAAAGGACCCAGTACTTC. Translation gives CASSESSGGQRTQYF.

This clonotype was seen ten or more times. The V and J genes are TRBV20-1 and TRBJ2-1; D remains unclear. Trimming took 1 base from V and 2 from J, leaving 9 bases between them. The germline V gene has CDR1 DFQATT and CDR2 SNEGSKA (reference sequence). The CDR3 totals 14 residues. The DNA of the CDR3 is TGCAGTGCTAGAGGAGGCCAAACCTACAATGAGCAGTTCTTC. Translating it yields CSARGGQTYNEQFF.

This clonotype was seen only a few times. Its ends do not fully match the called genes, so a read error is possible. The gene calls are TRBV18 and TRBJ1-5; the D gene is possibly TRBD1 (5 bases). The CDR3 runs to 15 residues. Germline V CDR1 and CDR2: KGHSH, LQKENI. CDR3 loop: CASSAGSGSNQPQNF. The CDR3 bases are TGTGCCAGCTCGGCAGGGTCCGGGAGCAATCAGCCCCAGAATTTT.

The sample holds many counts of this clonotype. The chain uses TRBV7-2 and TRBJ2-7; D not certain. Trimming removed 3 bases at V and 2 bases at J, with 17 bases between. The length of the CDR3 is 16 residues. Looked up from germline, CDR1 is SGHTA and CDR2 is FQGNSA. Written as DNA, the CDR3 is TGTGCCAGCAGCTTGGGGTCCGGGTTAAACCCCTACGAGCAGTACGTC. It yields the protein CASSLGSGLNPYEQYV.

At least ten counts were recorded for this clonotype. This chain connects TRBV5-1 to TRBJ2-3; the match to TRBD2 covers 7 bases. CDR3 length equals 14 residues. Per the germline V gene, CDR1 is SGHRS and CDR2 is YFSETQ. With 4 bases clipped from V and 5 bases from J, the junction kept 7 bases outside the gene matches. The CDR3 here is CASSVQRGQDTQYF. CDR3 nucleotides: TGCGCCAGCAGCGTCCAGCGGGGCCAAGATACGCAGTATTTT.

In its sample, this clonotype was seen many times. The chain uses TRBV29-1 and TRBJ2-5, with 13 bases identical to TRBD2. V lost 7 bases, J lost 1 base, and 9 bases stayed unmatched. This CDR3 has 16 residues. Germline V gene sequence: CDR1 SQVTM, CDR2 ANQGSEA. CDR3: CSGQTSGGLGQETQYF. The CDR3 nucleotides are TGCAGCGGCCAGACTAGCGGGGGGTTGGGCCAAGAGACCCAGTACTTC.

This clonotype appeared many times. Here the CDR3 DNA reads TGTGCCAGCAGCTTAGTGAAAGACATTCAGTACTTC. Its protein is CASSLVKDIQYF. The chain has TRBV7-8 and TRBJ2-4; D unresolved. CDR1 and CDR2 from the germline V gene are SGHVS and FQNEAQ. The CDR3 loop spans 12 amino acids. V was pared by 1 base and J by 8 bases, with 6 bases between.

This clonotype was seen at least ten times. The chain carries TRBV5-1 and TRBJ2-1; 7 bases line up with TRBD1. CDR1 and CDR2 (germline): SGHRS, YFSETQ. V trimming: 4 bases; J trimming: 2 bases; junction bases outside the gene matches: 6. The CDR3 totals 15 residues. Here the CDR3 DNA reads TGCGCCAGCAGCCAAGGGGACAGAACCTACAATGAGCAGTTCTTC. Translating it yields CASSQGDRTYNEQFF.

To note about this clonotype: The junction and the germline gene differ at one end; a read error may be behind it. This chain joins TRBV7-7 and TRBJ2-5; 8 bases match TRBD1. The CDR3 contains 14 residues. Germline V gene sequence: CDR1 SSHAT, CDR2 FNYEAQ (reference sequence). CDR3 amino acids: CASSQDRVQETQYF. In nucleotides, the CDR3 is TGTGCTAGCAGCCAGGACAGGGTCCAAGAGACCCAGTACTTC.

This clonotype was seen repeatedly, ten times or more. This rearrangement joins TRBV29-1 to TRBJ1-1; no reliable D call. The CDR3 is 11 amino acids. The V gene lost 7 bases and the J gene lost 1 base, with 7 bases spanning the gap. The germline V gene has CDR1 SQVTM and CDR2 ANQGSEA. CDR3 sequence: CSGFENTEAFF. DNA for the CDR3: TGCAGCGGTTTTGAGAACACTGAAGCTTTCTTT.

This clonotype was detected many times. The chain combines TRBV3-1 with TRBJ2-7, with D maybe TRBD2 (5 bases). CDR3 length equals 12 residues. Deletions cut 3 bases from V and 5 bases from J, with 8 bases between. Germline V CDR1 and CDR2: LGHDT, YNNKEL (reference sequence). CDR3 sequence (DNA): TGTGCCAGCAGCCAGGCGAGGGACGAGCAGTACTTC. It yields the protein CASSQARDEQYF.

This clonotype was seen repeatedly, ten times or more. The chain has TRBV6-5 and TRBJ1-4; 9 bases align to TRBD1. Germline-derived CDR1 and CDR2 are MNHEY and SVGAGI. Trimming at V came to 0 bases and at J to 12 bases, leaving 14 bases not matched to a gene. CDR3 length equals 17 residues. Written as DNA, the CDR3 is TGTGCCAGCAGTTACTCGAAGTTTGGACAGGGGAACCGGGAACTGTTTTTT. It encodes CASSYSKFGQGNRELFF.

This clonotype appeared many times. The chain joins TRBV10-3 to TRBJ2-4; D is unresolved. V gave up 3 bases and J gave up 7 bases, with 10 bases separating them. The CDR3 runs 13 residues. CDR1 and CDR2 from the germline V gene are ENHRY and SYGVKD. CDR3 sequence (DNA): TGTGCCATCAGTGAATCTAGAGAGAACATTCAGTACTTC. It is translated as CAISESRENIQYF.

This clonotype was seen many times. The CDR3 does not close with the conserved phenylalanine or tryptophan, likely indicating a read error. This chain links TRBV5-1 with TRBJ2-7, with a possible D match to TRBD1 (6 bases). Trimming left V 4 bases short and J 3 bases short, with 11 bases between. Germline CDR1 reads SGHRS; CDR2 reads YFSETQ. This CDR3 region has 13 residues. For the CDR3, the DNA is TGCGCCAGCAGCAAGGGACAAAACTACGAGCAGTACGAC. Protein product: CASSKGQNYEQYD.

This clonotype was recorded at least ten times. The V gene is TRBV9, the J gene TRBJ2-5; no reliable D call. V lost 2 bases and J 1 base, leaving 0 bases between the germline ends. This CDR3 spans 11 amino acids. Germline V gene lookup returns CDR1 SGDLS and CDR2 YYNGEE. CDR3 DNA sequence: TGTGCCAGCAGCGTCCAAGAGACCCAGTACTTC. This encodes CASSVQETQYF.

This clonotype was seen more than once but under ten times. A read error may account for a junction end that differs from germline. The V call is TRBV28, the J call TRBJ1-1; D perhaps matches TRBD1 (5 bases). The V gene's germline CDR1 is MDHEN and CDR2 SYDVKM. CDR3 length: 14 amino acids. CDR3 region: CANSSPGIGTEAFF. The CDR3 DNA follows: TGTGCCAACAGTTCCCCAGGGATCGGCACTGAAGCTTTCTTT.